A single T cell receptor (beta chain) is shown here with its context. Its specificity is not known. These data come from a study of metastatic and nonmetastatic thyroid tumors. Study information: Both malignant and benign thyroid patients supplied peripheral blood and tumor or nodule tissue samples, across which the repertoires of these patients were then compared. Findings and limits, study-wide: In both blood and tumor samples, TCR beta diversity was reported significantly higher for malignant than benign nodules.

TCRdb called clones again from the PCR reads with MiXCR. The sample has more than 10,000 clones; 25% to 30% are singletons. Thyroid surgery was preceded by no treatment in any patient. CDR3 length equals 17 residues. V shed 8 bases and J shed 6 bases, with 27 bases lying between them. Germline lookup yields CDR1 SGHRS and CDR2 YFSETQ. This clonotype was obtained from a female donor with papillary thyroid cancer or a benign thyroid nodule (not recorded which). Some clones in this sample may be carry-over from other donors' samples. The sample taken for sequencing was tumor tissue. The chain uses TRBV5-1 and TRBJ2-1; D may be TRBD2 (9 bases). The CDR3 coding sequence is TGCGCCAGACAGGGGGAATTCTGTAGCGGGAGAGGCAATGAGCAGTTCTTC. It translates to CARQGEFCSGRGNEQFF.